This T cell receptor (beta chain) was sequenced for a study of blood T cell repertoires in COVID-19. Study summary: Collection of acute and convalescent COVID-19 samples took place in the United States, Italy and Spain.

CDR1 MNHEY and CDR2 SMNVEV come from the germline V gene (reference sequence). Trimming removed 6 bases at V and 0 bases at J, with 14 bases between. CDR3 length: 16 residues. Per the authors' pipeline: From reference gene primer amplification, estimates of nucleated cell counts were derived. Sequenced by immunoSEQ multiplex PCR; TCRdb stores in-frame clones only, minus some. V and J calls and clone size are given by that table; D and trimming were obtained from the DNA. The sample consists of about 270,000 clones, roughly nine tenths of them appearing once. The V and J genes are TRBV27 and TRBJ2-2; perhaps TRBD1 as D (6 bases). The TCR sequence derives from a man aged 40-49 years with active or convalescent COVID-19. The sequenced sample was peripheral blood. As DNA, the CDR3 is TGTGCCAGCAGATGGGGGCAGGACTCGAACACCGGGGAGCTGTTTTTT. Its translation: CASRWGQDSNTGELFF.